Listed here are 26 T cell receptor beta chains from one sample, sequenced in a study of blood T cell repertoires in COVID-19. TCRdb's table, derived via immunoSEQ multiplex PCR, lists solely in-frame clones and lacks some. The data show 200,000 to 250,000 clones, 80% to 90% seen once. Sequencing used peripheral blood. The receptors here all came from a man younger than 45 with active or convalescent COVID-19.

The chain couples TRBV4-2 to TRBJ2-5, with 14 positions matching TRBD2. Germline V gives CDR1 LGHNA, CDR2 YNFKEQ. Trimming at V came to 5 bases and at J to 1 base, leaving 6 bases not matched to a gene. This CDR3 has 17 amino acids. Here the CDR3 DNA reads TGTGCCAGCAGCGCGGGACTAGCGGGAGCACTCCAAGAGACCCAGTACTTC. Translating gives CASSAGLAGALQETQYF.

This clone was counted ten times or more. The chain uses TRBV3-1 (or the pseudogene TRBV3-2) and TRBJ2-7; TRBD2 matches 11 bases. Germline values: CDR1 LGHDT, CDR2 YNNKEL (reference sequence). The junction had 10 bases not matched to a gene; V was cut back by 4 bases and J by 5 bases. The CDR3 covers 16 residues. CDR3 region: CASSRDAGTSGDEQYF. CDR3 DNA: TGTGCCAGCAGCCGAGACGCCGGGACTAGCGGTGACGAGCAGTACTTC.

The V call is TRBV24-1, the J call TRBJ2-5, with 7 bases lining up with TRBD1. Trimming at V came to 1 base and at J to 0 bases, leaving 1 base not matched to a gene. This CDR3 spans 15 amino acids. Germline-derived CDR1 and CDR2 are KGHDR and SFDVKD. CDR3 sequence reads: CATSDLDRDQETQYF. DNA of the CDR3: TGTGCCACCAGTGATTTAGACAGGGACCAAGAGACCCAGTACTTC.

J is TRBJ2-1 and V is TRBV6-2 or TRBV6-3, with D unclear. This CDR3 is built from 13 residues. Germline V gives CDR1 MNHEY, CDR2 SVGEGT. Trimming removed 0 bases at V and 5 bases at J, with 5 bases between. CDR3 nucleotide sequence: TGTGCCAGCAGTTACTCGACAAACAATGAGCAGTTCTTC. Translation: CASSYSTNNEQFF.

The chain joins TRBV24-1 to TRBJ2-5; TRBD2 matches at 7 bases. Losses at the gene ends were 5 bases for V and 4 bases for J; bases not matched to a gene: 6. CDR3 length: 14 residues. Germline loops: CDR1 KGHDR, CDR2 SFDVKD. The CDR3 DNA is TGTGCCACCAGTGTGGCGGGAGCAGGAGAGACCCAGTACTTC. It translates to CATSVAGAGETQYF.

V is TRBV28 and J is TRBJ1-5; no clear D gene. The CDR3 consists of 17 residues. Germline V gene sequence: CDR1 MDHEN, CDR2 SYDVKM. With 2 bases removed from V and 2 bases from J, the gap between germline ends came to 16 bases. DNA of the CDR3: TGTGCCAGCAGTTTAGTGGGGAGGGAGGCCGGCAATCAGCCCCAGCATTTT. This translates into CASSLVGREAGNQPQHF.

This chain links TRBV10-1 with TRBJ2-1, with 11 bases that match TRBD2. Per germline, CDR1 WNHNN and CDR2 SYGVQD (reference sequence). The CDR3 sequence is 16 residues long. With 4 bases clipped from V and 9 bases from J, the junction kept 11 bases outside the gene matches. As DNA, the CDR3 is TGCGCCAGCAGTGCTTTGAATAGCGGGGGGGCAAGTGAGCAGTTCTTC. Residues: CASSALNSGGASEQFF.

This chain uses TRBV11-2 with TRBJ1-1, with 9 positions matching TRBD1. Germline V lookup: CDR1 SGHAT, CDR2 FQNNGV. The ends lost 6 bases at V and 8 bases at J; junction bases unmatched: 16. This CDR3 is 16 amino acids long. DNA for the CDR3: TGTGCCAGCAGTTCGGGACAGGGTAGATCCCAGTCAGAAGCTTTCTTT. It encodes CASSSGQGRSQSEAFF.

This chain uses TRBV5-1 with TRBJ1-1; weak D call: TRBD1 (6 bases). The germline V gene has CDR1 SGHRS and CDR2 YFSETQ. V lost 6 bases and J 0 bases, leaving 15 bases between the germline ends. The CDR3 is 15 amino acids. The CDR3, as DNA: TGCGCCAGCACCCCGGACAGTTCCATGAACACTGAAGCTTTCTTT. Translation: CASTPDSSMNTEAFF.

The J gene is TRBJ2-5, the V gene TRBV5-1, with D possibly being TRBD2 (5 bases). The V gene's germline CDR1 is SGHRS and CDR2 YFSETQ. The CDR3 consists of 14 residues. The V end was cut by 4 bases, the J end by 5 bases, with 15 bases between. CDR3 loop: CASSQSSGGETQYF. The CDR3 bases are TGCGCCAGCAGCCAATCGTCGGGCGGGGAGACCCAGTACTTC.

The V gene is TRBV10-2, the J gene TRBJ1-5, with D hard to call. From germline, CDR1 is WSHSY and CDR2 SAAADI. The CDR3 totals 13 residues. V was trimmed by 0 bases and J by 6 bases, leaving 6 bases between them. The DNA of the CDR3 is TGCGCCAGCAGTGAGTCGAGGGTTCAGCCCCAGCATTTT. Protein sequence: CASSESRVQPQHF.

J is TRBJ1-4 and V is TRBV7-9, with D possibly being TRBD1 (5 bases). Germline assignment: CDR1 SEHNR and CDR2 FQNEAQ (reference sequence). V lost 8 bases and J 7 bases, leaving 14 bases between the germline ends. This CDR3 has 13 residues. The CDR3 loop reads CASGIREGEKLFF. In DNA form, the CDR3 reads TGTGCCAGCGGAATCAGGGAGGGTGAAAAACTGTTTTTT.

The rearrangement links TRBV27 to TRBJ2-3; 7 bases are a match to TRBD2. The CDR3 loop spans 14 amino acids. CDR1 MNHEY and CDR2 SMNVEV come from the germline V gene (reference sequence). V dropped 5 bases and J dropped 5; count of bases not matched to a gene: 7. The CDR3, as DNA: TGTGCCAGCAGTAGTAGGGAGGGAGAAGATACGCAGTATTTT. Protein: CASSSREGEDTQYF.

This clone was picked up one time. V is TRBV7-8 and J is TRBJ1-1; TRBD1 agrees at 7 bases. J gave up 4 bases and V 7 bases, and 12 bases lay outside the gene matches. Germline V gives CDR1 SGHVS, CDR2 FQNEAQ. The CDR3 consists of 15 residues. CDR3 loop: CASIPTQGRPTEAFF. The CDR3 nucleotides read TGTGCCAGCATCCCCACACAGGGGCGACCCACTGAAGCTTTCTTT. Together with reference TRBV7-8 and TRBJ1-1, the CDR3 gives the full variable domain: GAGVSQSPRYKVAKRGQDVALRCDPISGHVSLFWYQQALGQGPEFLTYFQNEAQLDKSGLPSDRFFAERPEGSVSTLKIQRTQQEDSAVYLCASIPTQGRPTEAFFGQGTRLTVV.

The J gene is TRBJ2-7, the V gene TRBV28; 16 bases are a match to TRBD2. CDR1 and CDR2 from the germline V gene are MDHEN and SYDVKM. The CDR3 spans 15 residues. With 6 bases clipped from V and 5 bases from J, the junction kept 4 bases outside the gene matches. DNA of the CDR3: TGTGCCAGCAGGGGACTAGCGGGAGGGTCCCACGAGCAGTACTTC. It specifies CASRGLAGGSHEQYF.

With regard to this clone: The same CDR3 is also encoded by other DNA sequences in this sample. The chain recombines TRBV27 with TRBJ1-2; D is perhaps TRBD1 (6 bases). V was pared by 6 bases and J by 8 bases, with 16 bases between. Germline CDR1 reads MNHEY; CDR2 reads SMNVEV (reference sequence). This CDR3 is built from 13 residues. The CDR3 region is CASSPQGLGGYTF. CDR3 sequence (DNA): TGTGCCAGCAGCCCCCAGGGGTTAGGCGGCTACACCTTC.

V usage is TRBV24-1 and J usage is TRBJ2-2, with a possible D match to TRBD1 (6 bases). The V gene's germline CDR1 is KGHDR and CDR2 SFDVKD. V was trimmed by 2 bases and J by 5 bases, leaving 14 bases between them. This CDR3 has 16 amino acids. The CDR3 bases are TGTGCCACCAGTGATTACACAGGGTTAAAGACCGGGGAGCTGTTTTTT. It is translated as CATSDYTGLKTGELFF.

The V and J genes are TRBV4-1 and TRBJ2-7, with TRBD1 as a possible D gene (6 bases). Trimming took off 0 bases at V and 0 bases at J, with 12 bases between the two ends. The CDR3 totals 16 residues. CDR1 and CDR2 from the germline V gene are MGHRA and YSYEKL. The CDR3 DNA follows: TGCGCCAGCAGCCAAGATCCAGGGGAGAGCTCCTACGAGCAGTACTTC. Translated, it gives CASSQDPGESSYEQYF.

The chain carries TRBV19 and TRBJ1-2, with D unclear. V was cut by 5 bases and J by 3 bases, with 13 bases left in between. Germline V CDR1 and CDR2: LNHDA, SQIVND (reference sequence). This CDR3 is built from 14 residues. CDR3 loop: CASSLRHPHYGYTF. In DNA, the CDR3 is TGTGCCAGTAGTCTCCGACACCCACACTATGGCTACACCTTC.

This CDR3 reads CASSLGLAGTNEQFF. For the CDR3, the DNA is TGTGCCAGCAGCCTAGGACTAGCGGGAACAAATGAGCAGTTCTTC. This chain links TRBV7-2 with TRBJ2-1; 12 nucleotides agree with TRBD2. The CDR3 consists of 15 residues. CDR1 and CDR2 (germline): SGHTA, FQGNSA. After removal of 5 bases from V and 7 bases from J, the junction contained 6 bases not matched to a gene.

This chain joins TRBV28 and TRBJ2-7; 12 bases match TRBD1. Germline-derived CDR1 and CDR2 are MDHEN and SYDVKM. V gave up 4 bases and J gave up 4 bases; unmatched junction bases: 5. The CDR3 runs 15 residues. CDR3 residues: CASSSPGQGAYEQYF. In nucleotides, the CDR3 is TGTGCCAGCAGTTCTCCGGGACAGGGGGCTTACGAGCAGTACTTC.

The V gene is TRBV19, the J gene TRBJ1-1; 10 positions agree with TRBD1. From germline, CDR1 is LNHDA and CDR2 SQIVND (reference sequence). This CDR3 has 15 residues. V was clipped by 6 bases and J by 11 bases; unmatched bases: 15. This CDR3 reads CASSSKTGTGVGAFF. CDR3 in DNA: TGTGCCAGTAGCAGCAAGACCGGGACAGGGGTTGGTGCTTTCTTT.

This chain connects TRBV24-1 to TRBJ2-3; 7 bases match TRBD2. Germline V gene data show CDR1 as KGHDR and CDR2 as SFDVKD. The length of the CDR3 is 20 residues. V shed 3 bases, J shed 0 bases, and the junction held 17 bases outside the gene matches. The CDR3 DNA is TGTGCCACCAGTGATGGTGGCGGCGGGAGAAGGGGACTTAGCACAGATACGCAGTATTTT. This encodes CATSDGGGGRRGLSTDTQYF.

A word on this clone: Other DNA sequences in this specimen translate into the identical CDR3. This rearrangement joins TRBV6-5 to TRBJ1-5, with D maybe TRBD1 (6 bases). Per the germline V gene, CDR1 is MNHEY and CDR2 is SVGAGI. The V and J ends lost 5 bases and 1 base respectively, with 9 bases between them. This CDR3 spans 14 amino acids. CDR3 residues: CASSRQGSNQPQHF. As DNA, the CDR3 is TGTGCCAGCAGTCGTCAGGGGAGCAATCAGCCCCAGCATTTT.

This rearrangement joins TRBV4-1 to TRBJ2-1; TRBD2 matches 9 bases. Germline V gives CDR1 MGHRA, CDR2 YSYEKL. The V segment lost 2 bases and the J segment 1 base; nucleotides outside the gene matches: 12. The CDR3 runs 19 residues. CDR3 protein: CASSQFGTSSPLSYNEQFF. CDR3 DNA sequence: TGCGCCAGCAGCCAATTCGGGACTAGCTCACCTCTTTCCTACAATGAGCAGTTCTTC.

The rearrangement joins TRBV18 to TRBJ1-1, with no clear D. This CDR3 has 13 amino acids. V was trimmed by 2 bases and J by 5 bases, leaving 9 bases between them. Germline V gene sequence: CDR1 KGHSH, CDR2 LQKENI. CDR3 nucleotides: TGTGCCAGCTCACCAGGACTCGGGACTGAAGCTTTCTTT. It is translated as CASSPGLGTEAFF. The full variable domain, completed using reference TRBV18 and TRBJ1-1, is NAGVMQNPRHLVRRRGQEARLRCSPMKGHSHVYWYRQLPEEGLKFMVYLQKENIIDESGMPKERFSAEFPKEGPSILRIQQVVRGDSAAYFCASSPGLGTEAFFGQGTRLTVV.